The next 9 T cell receptor beta chains were all read from a single sample in a study of PD-1 blockade in classical Hodgkin lymphoma. Documented time point: cycle 4 day 1 (C4D1), after more than 5 weeks of nivolumab. In every patient, relapse followed autologous stem cell transplantation, while exposure to brentuximab vedotin differed. Sequenced by immunoSEQ multiplex PCR; TCRdb stores in-frame clones only, minus some. The sample carries roughly 50,000 clones, about 89% recorded once. The sample here was peripheral blood mononuclear cells (PBMCs), taken before the fourth cycle of nivolumab. All receptors derive from a human donor with classical Hodgkin lymphoma.

The V gene is TRBV7-9, the J gene TRBJ2-7; perhaps D is TRBD1 or TRBD2 (6 bases each). CDR3 length: 13 residues. Germline CDR1 reads SEHNR; CDR2 reads FQNEAQ (reference sequence). V gave up 5 bases and J gave up 6 bases, with 14 bases separating them. The CDR3, as DNA: TGTGCCAGCAGCCAAGTGGGGGGCGGCGAGCAGTACTTC. This encodes CASSQVGGGEQYF.

This clone was found a few times. For the CDR3, the DNA is TGCGCCAGCCTTAGGGCCGGGAGCGACTCCTACGAGCAGTACTTC. It codes for CASLRAGSDSYEQYF. This sequence joins TRBV10-1 and TRBJ2-7, with D tentatively TRBD2 (6 bases). CDR3 size: 15 residues. Trimming took off 8 bases at V and 0 bases at J, with 17 bases between the two ends. Germline-derived CDR1 and CDR2 are WNHNN and SYGVQD (reference sequence).

V is TRBV9 and J is TRBJ2-2; 10 positions agree with TRBD1. The CDR3 is made up of 15 amino acids. Germline V gene sequence: CDR1 SGDLS, CDR2 YYNGEE. The junction had 3 bases not matched to a gene; V was cut back by 0 bases and J by 7 bases. The chain's CDR3 is CASSVAGQGGGELFF. CDR3 nucleotides: TGTGCCAGCAGCGTAGCCGGACAGGGGGGCGGGGAGCTGTTTTTT.

This sequence joins TRBV29-1 and TRBJ2-7; D ambiguous. The CDR3 is 12 amino acids. CDR1 is SQVTM, CDR2 ANQGSEA, per germline. V lost 4 bases and J lost 3, with 10 bases in between. The CDR3 DNA reads TGCAGCGTTGTCCGGGCCGACTACGAGCAGTACTTC. Translation gives CSVVRADYEQYF.

This chain uses TRBV5-1 with TRBJ2-5; D is unclear. The germline V and J ends were trimmed by 4 bases and 5 bases, with 9 bases remaining between them. The CDR3 is made up of 12 amino acids. Germline V CDR1 and CDR2: SGHRS, YFSETQ. DNA for the CDR3: TGCGCCAGCAGCCAGTCTTCGGAGACCCAGTACTTC. The encoded protein is CASSQSSETQYF.

V is TRBV4-1 and J is TRBJ2-7; 8 bases are a match to TRBD2. This CDR3 contains 15 residues. Germline V CDR1 and CDR2: MGHRA, YSYEKL. Trimming at V came to 2 bases and at J to 3 bases, leaving 6 bases not matched to a gene. The chain's CDR3 is CASSQTSGGGYEQYF. CDR3 bases: TGCGCCAGCAGCCAAACTAGCGGAGGAGGCTACGAGCAGTACTTC.

V usage is TRBV11-2 and J usage is TRBJ2-7, with 8 nucleotides matching TRBD1. The germline V gene has CDR1 SGHAT and CDR2 FQNNGV. Trimming cost V 1 base and J 5 bases; bases outside gene matches: 4. This CDR3 is 14 amino acids long. The CDR3 nucleotides read TGTGCCAGCAGCTTAGCGGGACAGGTGAACGAGCAGTACTTC. Amino acids: CASSLAGQVNEQYF.

The J gene is TRBJ2-3, the V gene TRBV5-1, with 8 bases lining up with TRBD2. The CDR3 loop spans 15 amino acids. In germline, CDR1 is SGHRS, CDR2 YFSETQ. J gave up 4 bases and V 6 bases, and 10 bases lay outside the gene matches. This CDR3 reads CASKVTGGPSDTQYF. For the CDR3, the DNA is TGCGCCAGCAAGGTAACGGGGGGGCCATCAGATACGCAGTATTTT.

The chain links TRBV29-1 to TRBJ2-5, with D possibly TRBD1 on 6 matching bases. Trimming removed 4 bases from V and 2 bases from J, with 8 bases in between. The CDR3 contains 12 residues. Germline CDR1 is SQVTM and CDR2 is ANQGSEA. CDR3 amino acids: CSVGTEQETQYF. CDR3 DNA: TGCAGCGTTGGGACAGAGCAAGAGACCCAGTACTTC.